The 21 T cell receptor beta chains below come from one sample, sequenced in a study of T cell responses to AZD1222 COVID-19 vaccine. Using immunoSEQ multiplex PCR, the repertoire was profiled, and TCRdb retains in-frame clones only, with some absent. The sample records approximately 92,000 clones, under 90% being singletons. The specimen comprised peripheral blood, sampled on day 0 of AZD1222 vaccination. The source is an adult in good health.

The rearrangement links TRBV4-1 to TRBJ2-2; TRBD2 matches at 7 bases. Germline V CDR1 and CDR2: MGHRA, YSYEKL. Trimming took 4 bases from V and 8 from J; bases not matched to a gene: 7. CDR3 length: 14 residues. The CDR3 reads CASSPSGIVGELFF. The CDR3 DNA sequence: TGCGCCAGCAGCCCTAGCGGAATAGTAGGGGAGCTGTTTTTT.

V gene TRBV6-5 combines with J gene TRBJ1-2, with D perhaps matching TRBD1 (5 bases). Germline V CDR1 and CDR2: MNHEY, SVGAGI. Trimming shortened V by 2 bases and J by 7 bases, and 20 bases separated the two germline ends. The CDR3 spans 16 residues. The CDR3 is CASSYARPRTQGGYTF. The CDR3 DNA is TGTGCCAGCAGTTACGCCCGCCCTCGGACCCAGGGTGGCTACACCTTC.

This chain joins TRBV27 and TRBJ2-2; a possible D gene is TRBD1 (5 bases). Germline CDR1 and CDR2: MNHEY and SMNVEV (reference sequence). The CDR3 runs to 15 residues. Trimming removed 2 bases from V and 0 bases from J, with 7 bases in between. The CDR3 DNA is TGTGCCAGCAGTTTAAGGGGTCCGAACACCGGGGAGCTGTTTTTT. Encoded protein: CASSLRGPNTGELFF.

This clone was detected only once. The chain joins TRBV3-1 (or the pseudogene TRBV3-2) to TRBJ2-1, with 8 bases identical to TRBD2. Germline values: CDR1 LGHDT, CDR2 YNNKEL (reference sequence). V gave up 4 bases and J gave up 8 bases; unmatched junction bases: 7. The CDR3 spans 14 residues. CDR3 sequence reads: CASSPPGGWHEQFF. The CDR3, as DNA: TGTGCCAGCAGCCCCCCGGGAGGGTGGCATGAGCAGTTCTTC.

DNA for the CDR3: TGCGCCAGCTCTCATAGCAATCAGCCCCAGCATTTT. Protein: CASSHSNQPQHF. This rearrangement joins TRBV10-1 to TRBJ1-5, with D unclear. Trimming pared 8 bases from V and 0 bases from J, leaving 5 bases between. The CDR3 runs to 12 residues. Germline V CDR1 and CDR2: WNHNN, SYGVQD (reference sequence).

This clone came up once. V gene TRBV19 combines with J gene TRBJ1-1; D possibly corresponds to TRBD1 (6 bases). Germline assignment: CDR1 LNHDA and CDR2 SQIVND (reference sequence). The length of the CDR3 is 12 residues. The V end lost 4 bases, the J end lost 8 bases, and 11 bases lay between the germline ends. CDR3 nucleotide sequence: TGTGCCAGTAGTACCCGGACAGACGAAGCTTTCTTT. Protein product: CASSTRTDEAFF.

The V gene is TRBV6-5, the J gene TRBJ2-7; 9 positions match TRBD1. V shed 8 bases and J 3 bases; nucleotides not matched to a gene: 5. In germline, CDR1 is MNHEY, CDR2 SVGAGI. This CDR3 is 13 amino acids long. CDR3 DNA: TGTGCCAGCGTAGGGGGACAGGGCTACGAGCAGTACTTC. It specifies CASVGGQGYEQYF.

The CDR3 is CASSLGSTGRTGELFF. The CDR3 DNA reads as TGCGCCAGCAGCTTGGGATCGACAGGGAGAACCGGGGAGCTGTTTTTT. This chain joins TRBV5-1 and TRBJ2-2, with 7 nucleotides matching TRBD1. The CDR3 totals 16 residues. Germline CDR1 SGHRS, CDR2 YFSETQ. The V gene end was trimmed by 0 bases and the J gene end by 5 bases; junction bases not matched to a gene: 7.

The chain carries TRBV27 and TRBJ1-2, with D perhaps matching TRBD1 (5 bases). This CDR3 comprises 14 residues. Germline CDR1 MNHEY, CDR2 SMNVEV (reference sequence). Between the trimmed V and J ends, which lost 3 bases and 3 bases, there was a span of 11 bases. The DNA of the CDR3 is TGTGCCAGCAGTTTGCAGGGAGGATACTATGGCTACACCTTC. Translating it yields CASSLQGGYYGYTF.

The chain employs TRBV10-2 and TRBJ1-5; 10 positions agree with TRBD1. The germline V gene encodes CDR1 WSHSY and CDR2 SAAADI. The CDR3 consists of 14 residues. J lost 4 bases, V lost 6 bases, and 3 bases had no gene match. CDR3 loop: CASRRGQGNQPQHF. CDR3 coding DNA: TGCGCCAGCAGGAGGGGACAGGGGAATCAGCCCCAGCATTTT.

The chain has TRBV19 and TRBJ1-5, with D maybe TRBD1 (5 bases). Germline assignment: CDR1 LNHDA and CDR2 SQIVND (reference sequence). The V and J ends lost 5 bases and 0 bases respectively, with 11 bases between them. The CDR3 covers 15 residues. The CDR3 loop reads CASSLPGGSNQPQHF. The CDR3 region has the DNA TGTGCCAGTAGTCTACCGGGGGGTAGCAATCAGCCCCAGCATTTT.

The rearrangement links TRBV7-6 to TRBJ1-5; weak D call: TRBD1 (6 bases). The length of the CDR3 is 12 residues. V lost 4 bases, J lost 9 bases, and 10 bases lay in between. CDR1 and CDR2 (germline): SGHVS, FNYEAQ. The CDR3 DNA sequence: TGTGCCAGCAGCTCCGAGGGGGGGCCCCAGCATTTT. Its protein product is CASSSEGGPQHF.

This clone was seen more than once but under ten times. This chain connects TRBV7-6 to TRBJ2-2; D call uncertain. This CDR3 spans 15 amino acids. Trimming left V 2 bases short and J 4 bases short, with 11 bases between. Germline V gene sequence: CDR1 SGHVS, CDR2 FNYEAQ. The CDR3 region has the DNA TGTGCCAGCAGCTTATCTGGGTCCTCCACCGGGGAGCTGTTTTTT. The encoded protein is CASSLSGSSTGELFF.

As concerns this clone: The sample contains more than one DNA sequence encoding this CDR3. CDR3 amino acids: CASSWDSNEQFF. DNA of the CDR3: TGCGCCAGCAGCTGGGACAGCAATGAGCAGTTCTTC. V is TRBV5-1 and J is TRBJ2-1; the match to TRBD1 covers 7 bases. The CDR3 runs 12 residues. The germline V gene has CDR1 SGHRS and CDR2 YFSETQ. V lost 3 bases, J lost 6 bases, and 0 bases stayed unmatched.

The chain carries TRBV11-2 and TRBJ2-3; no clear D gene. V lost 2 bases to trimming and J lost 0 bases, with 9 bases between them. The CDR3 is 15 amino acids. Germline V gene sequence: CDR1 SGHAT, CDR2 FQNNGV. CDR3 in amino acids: CASSLLVHSTDTQYF. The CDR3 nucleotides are TGTGCCAGCAGCTTATTGGTCCATAGCACAGATACGCAGTATTTT.

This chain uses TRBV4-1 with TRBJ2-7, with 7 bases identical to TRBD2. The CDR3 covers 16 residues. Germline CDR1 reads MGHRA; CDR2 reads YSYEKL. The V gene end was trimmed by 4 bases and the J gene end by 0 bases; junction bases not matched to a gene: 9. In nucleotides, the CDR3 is TGCGCCAGCAGCCCGATTGGGCGGGAGAGCTCCTACGAGCAGTACTTC. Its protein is CASSPIGRESSYEQYF.

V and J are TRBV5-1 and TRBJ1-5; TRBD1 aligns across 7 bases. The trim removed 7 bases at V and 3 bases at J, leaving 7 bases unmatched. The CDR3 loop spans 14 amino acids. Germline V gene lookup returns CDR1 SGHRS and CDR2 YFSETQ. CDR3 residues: CASGYTGDNQPQHF. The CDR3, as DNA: TGCGCCAGCGGGTACACAGGGGACAATCAGCCCCAGCATTTT. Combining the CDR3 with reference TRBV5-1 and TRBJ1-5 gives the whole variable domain KAGVTQTPRYLIKTRGQQVTLSCSPISGHRSVSWYQQTPGQGLQFLFEYFSETQRNKGNFPGRFSGRQFSNSRSEMNVSTLELGDSALYLCASGYTGDNQPQHFGDGTRLSIL.

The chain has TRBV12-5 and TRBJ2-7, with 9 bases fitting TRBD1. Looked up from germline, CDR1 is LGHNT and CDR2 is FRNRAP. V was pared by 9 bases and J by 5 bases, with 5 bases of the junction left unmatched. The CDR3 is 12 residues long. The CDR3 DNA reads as TGTGCTAGCGGACAGGGGTGGGACGAGCAGTACTTC. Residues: CASGQGWDEQYF. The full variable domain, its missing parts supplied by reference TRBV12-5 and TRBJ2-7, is DARVTQTPRHKVTEMGQEVTMRCQPILGHNTVFWYRQTMMQGLELLAYFRNRAPLDDSGMPKDRFSAEMPDATLATLKIQPSEPRDSAVYFCASGQGWDEQYFGPGTRLTVT.

CDR3 nucleotide sequence: TGTGCCTGGAGTGTATTACTAGCGGGCGGCTACGAGCAGTACTTC. The encoded protein is CAWSVLLAGGYEQYF. The chain recombines TRBV30 with TRBJ2-7; 9 bases agree with TRBD2. CDR1 is GTSNPN and CDR2 is SVGIG in the germline V gene (reference sequence). The CDR3 totals 15 residues. The ends lost 0 bases at V and 3 bases at J; junction bases unmatched: 6.

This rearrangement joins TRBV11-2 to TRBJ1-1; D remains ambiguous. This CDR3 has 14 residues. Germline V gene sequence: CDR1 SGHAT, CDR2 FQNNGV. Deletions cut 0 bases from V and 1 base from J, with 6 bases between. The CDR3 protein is CASSLERGNTEAFF. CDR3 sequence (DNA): TGTGCCAGCAGCTTAGAGCGGGGGAACACTGAAGCTTTCTTT. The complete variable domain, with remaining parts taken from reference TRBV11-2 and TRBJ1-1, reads EAGVAQSPRYKIIEKRQSVAFWCNPISGHATLYWYQQILGQGPKLLIQFQNNGVVDDSQLPKDRFSAERLKGVDSTLKIQPAKLEDSAVYLCASSLERGNTEAFFGQGTRLTVV.

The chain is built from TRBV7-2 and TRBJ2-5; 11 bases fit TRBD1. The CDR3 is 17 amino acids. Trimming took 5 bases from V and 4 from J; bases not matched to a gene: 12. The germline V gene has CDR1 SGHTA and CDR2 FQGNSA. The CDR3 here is CASSGPGQGALGETQYF. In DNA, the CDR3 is TGTGCCAGCAGCGGGCCCGGACAGGGGGCCTTGGGAGAGACCCAGTACTTC.